The 30 T cell receptor beta chains below come from one sample, sequenced in a study of blood T cell repertoires in COVID-19 (dated by TCRdb to 2020 to 2021). Libraries came from the immunoSEQ multiplex PCR assay. TCRdb carries this immuneACCESS record with in-frame sequences only. Its versions omit some clonotypes, under half of them owing to an unresolved V gene in the studies checked, with the rest unexplained. The sample table records under 300,000 clones; about 86% of these occur just once. 5.7% of the sample is taken by the ten largest. The sample comprised peripheral blood. The receptors stem from an older man with acute or convalescent COVID-19.

The chain has TRBV9 and TRBJ2-3, with 13 bases lining up with TRBD2. The germline V gene has CDR1 SGDLS and CDR2 YYNGEE. V dropped 4 bases and J dropped 2; count of bases not matched to a gene: 4. The CDR3 is made up of 16 amino acids. The CDR3 sequence: CASSRTSGGNTDTQYF. The CDR3, as DNA: TGTGCCAGCAGCAGGACTAGCGGGGGTAACACAGATACGCAGTATTTT.

In nucleotides, the CDR3 is TGTGCCAGCAGGGAGAGCGGGGGGAGGAGAGATACGCAGTATTTT. Its translation: CASRESGGRRDTQYF. This chain joins TRBV2 and TRBJ2-3, with 9 bases lining up with TRBD2. Germline trimming cut 6 bases from V and 5 bases from J; bases unmatched to any gene: 9. CDR1 is SNHLY and CDR2 is FYNNEI in the germline V gene. The CDR3 extends over 15 amino acids.

The chain is built from TRBV29-1 and TRBJ1-4, with 7 bases aligning to TRBD1. This CDR3 contains 11 residues. Per the germline V gene, CDR1 is SQVTM and CDR2 is ANQGSEA. The J segment lost 11 bases and the V segment lost 3 bases, leaving 3 bases of the junction unmatched. The CDR3 here is CSVDLGQKLFF. CDR3 sequence (DNA): TGCAGCGTTGACCTGGGACAGAAACTGTTTTTT.

The rearrangement joins TRBV6-5 to TRBJ1-1, with TRBD1 matching over 7 bases. J lost 6 bases, V lost 4 bases, and 8 bases had no gene match. This CDR3 comprises 14 residues. In germline, CDR1 is MNHEY, CDR2 SVGAGI. DNA for the CDR3: TGTGCCAGCAGTTTACTACAGGGGTTGGCTGAAGCTTTCTTT. This codes for CASSLLQGLAEAFF.

This sequence joins TRBV30 and TRBJ1-3, with D unclear. CDR1 is GTSNPN and CDR2 is SVGIG in the germline V gene (reference sequence). The CDR3 has 13 amino acids. Between the trimmed V and J ends, which lost 7 bases and 0 bases, there was a span of 10 bases. CDR3: CASRVASGNTIYF. The CDR3, as DNA: TGTGCCTCCCGGGTAGCCTCTGGAAACACCATATATTTT.

This clone was picked up a small number of times. The chain links TRBV5-1 to TRBJ2-7; perhaps TRBD1 as D (5 bases). This CDR3 comprises 15 residues. The ends were cut back, 0 bases at V and 6 bases at J, with 16 bases in the middle. CDR1 and CDR2 from the germline V gene are SGHRS and YFSETQ. This chain's CDR3 is CASSLAGPGSTEQYF. CDR3 bases: TGCGCCAGCAGCTTGGCCGGGCCAGGGTCGACCGAGCAGTACTTC.

The chain recombines TRBV21-1 with TRBJ1-1; TRBD1, the table's D call, was not compared with the DNA. TRBV21-1 is designated a pseudogene. This CDR3 spans 19 amino acids. The CDR3, as DNA: TGTGCCAGCAGCACCCAGAACACCATTCACAAGGGGGCCGACACTGAAGCTTTCTTT. Translated: CASSTQNTIHKGADTEAFF.

The rearrangement links TRBV6-2 or TRBV6-3 to TRBJ2-7; D remains unclear. Germline V CDR1 and CDR2: MNHEY, SVGEGT. This CDR3 region has 11 residues. The germline V and J ends were trimmed by 2 bases and 5 bases, with 4 bases remaining between them. CDR3 sequence reads: CASSYANEQYF. The CDR3, as DNA: TGTGCCAGCAGTTACGCGAACGAGCAGTACTTC.

This chain links TRBV11-3 with TRBJ1-2, with D tentatively TRBD1 (6 bases). V was shortened by 5 bases and J by 0 bases, with 22 bases between the two germline ends. The CDR3 loop spans 18 amino acids. Germline V lookup: CDR1 SGHNT, CDR2 YENEEA. The chain's CDR3 is CASSPPAGGRLTNYGYTF. The CDR3 DNA reads as TGTGCCAGCAGCCCCCCCGCGGGGGGCCGGTTGACTAACTATGGCTACACCTTC.

This clone was seen a single time. The rearrangement uses TRBV6-1 and TRBJ1-1, with a possible D match to TRBD1 (5 bases). The length of the CDR3 is 15 residues. V lost 3 bases, J lost 2 bases, and 13 bases lay in between. Germline CDR1 is MNHNS and CDR2 is SASEGT. CDR3 sequence (DNA): TGTGCCAGCAGTGATCTCGGGGGTGTTAACACTGAAGCTTTCTTT. Protein: CASSDLGGVNTEAFF.

This clone was detected only a few times. The chain uses TRBV3-1 (or the pseudogene TRBV3-2) and TRBJ2-7, with D tentatively TRBD2 (5 bases). Between the trimmed V and J ends, which lost 3 bases and 4 bases, there was a span of 13 bases. The CDR3 spans 14 residues. CDR1 and CDR2 (germline): LGHDT, YNNKEL (reference sequence). CDR3 protein: CASSHAPGSYEQYF. In nucleotides, the CDR3 is TGTGCCAGCAGCCACGCTCCGGGGTCGTACGAGCAGTACTTC.

The chain combines TRBV23-1 with TRBJ2-7; 10 bases match TRBD1. TRBV23-1 is filed as an ORF, its function uncertain. The CDR3 is 13 residues long. With 8 bases clipped from V and 4 bases from J, the junction kept 5 bases outside the gene matches. The DNA of the CDR3 is TGCGCCAGCCCTCGGACAGGGGGATACGAGCAGTACTTC. Translation gives CASPRTGGYEQYF.

The sample holds many counts of this clone. V usage is TRBV6-6 and J usage is TRBJ2-7, with D perhaps TRBD1 (5 bases). Trimming cost V 5 bases and J 3 bases, with 14 bases left between them. The CDR3 extends over 14 amino acids. Germline V gene sequence: CDR1 MNHNY, CDR2 SVGAGI (reference sequence). CDR3 nucleotides: TGTGCCAGCAGTCACTTACGACAGAGCTACGAGCAGTACTTC. Translated: CASSHLRQSYEQYF.

V and J are TRBV6-5 and TRBJ1-6; D remains unclear. The CDR3 totals 13 residues. The germline CDR1 and CDR2 sequences are MNHEY and SVGAGI. V lost 8 bases to trimming and J lost 5 bases, with 10 bases between them. The CDR3 nucleotides are TGTGCCAGCTCGGGAGAACATAATTCACCCCTCCACTTT. Translation: CASSGEHNSPLHF.

The count of this clone is one. At one end the junction does not follow the germline gene, possibly because of a read error. The chain couples TRBV7-7 to TRBJ1-5; possibly TRBD1 for D (6 bases). CDR3 size: 14 residues. Germline-derived CDR1 and CDR2 are SSHAT and FNYEAQ (reference sequence). CDR3 sequence (DNA): TGTGCTAGCAGCTCTGACAGGCCGCGTCAGCCCCAGCATTTT. It codes for CASSSDRPRQPQHF.

On this clone: Other DNA sequences in the same sample also yield this CDR3. This sequence joins TRBV19 and TRBJ1-1; TRBD1 matches 9 bases. Germline CDR1 reads LNHDA; CDR2 reads SQIVND (reference sequence). The trim removed 11 bases at V and 2 bases at J, leaving 6 bases unmatched. CDR3 length: 13 residues. CDR3 protein: CASRTGVNTEAFF. CDR3 nucleotide sequence: TGTGCCTCTAGGACAGGGGTAAACACTGAAGCTTTCTTT.

The chain is built from TRBV5-1 and TRBJ1-1; 11 bases are a match to TRBD1. This CDR3 comprises 16 residues. V dropped 2 bases and J dropped 3; count of bases not matched to a gene: 6. Germline loops: CDR1 SGHRS, CDR2 YFSETQ. CDR3 region: CASSFGTGGLYTEAFF. CDR3 DNA sequence: TGCGCCAGCAGCTTTGGGACAGGGGGGTTGTACACTGAAGCTTTCTTT.

The rearrangement links TRBV5-6 to TRBJ2-6; D might be TRBD2 (6 bases). Deletions cut 5 bases from V and 0 bases from J, with 9 bases between. The CDR3 totals 15 residues. Germline lookup yields CDR1 SGHDT and CDR2 YYEEEE. The CDR3 loop is CASSRRGSGANVLTF. The CDR3 DNA is TGTGCCAGCAGTCGGCGGGGCTCTGGGGCCAACGTCCTGACTTTC.

This clone was seen once. This sequence joins TRBV24-1 and TRBJ2-7; TRBD1 matches at 7 bases. CDR3 length: 15 amino acids. V lost 3 bases and J lost 0; bases outside the gene matches: 4. The germline V gene encodes CDR1 KGHDR and CDR2 SFDVKD. The DNA of the CDR3 is TGTGCCACCAGTGATGTGACAGGGAGCTCCTACGAGCAGTACTTC. Its protein product is CATSDVTGSSYEQYF.

The chain carries TRBV21-1 and TRBJ1-2. TRBV21-1 represents a pseudogene. CDR3 length: 13 residues. The DNA for the CDR3 is TGTGCCAGCAGCAAAGAGAGAATCTATGGCTACACCTTC. This gives the protein CASSKERIYGYTF.

The chain has TRBV11-3 and TRBJ2-1; a possible D gene is TRBD2 (7 bases). The germline V gene has CDR1 SGHNT and CDR2 YENEEA. CDR3 length: 17 amino acids. V lost 4 bases, J lost 8 bases, and 24 bases lay in between. The CDR3 DNA sequence: TGTGCCAGCAGCTCCCCCGCCCGAGGTGGGGGGGCCGATGAGCAGTTCTTC. Protein: CASSSPARGGGADEQFF.

This clone was observed a few times. The rearrangement joins TRBV30 to TRBJ1-5; TRBD1 matches 8 bases. The CDR3 sequence is 15 residues long. V gave up 3 bases and J gave up 13 bases; unmatched junction bases: 17. The germline V gene encodes CDR1 GTSNPN and CDR2 SVGIG (reference sequence). CDR3 in amino acids: CAWSGQGSPRLPQHF. The CDR3 DNA is TGTGCCTGGAGCGGACAGGGCAGCCCCCGCCTCCCTCAGCATTTT.

The chain employs TRBV10-1 and TRBJ2-1, with 15 bases identical to TRBD2. This CDR3 has 15 amino acids. CDR1 WNHNN and CDR2 SYGVQD come from the germline V gene (reference sequence). V dropped 5 bases and J dropped 9; count of bases not matched to a gene: 5. The CDR3 is CASSSGLAGGFEQFF. The CDR3 DNA reads as TGCGCCAGCAGTTCGGGACTAGCGGGAGGTTTTGAGCAGTTCTTC.

This clone showed up just a few times. The V call is TRBV10-3, the J call TRBJ2-3, with 8 nucleotides matching TRBD2. This CDR3 has 16 residues. Germline V lookup: CDR1 ENHRY, CDR2 SYGVKD. J lost 0 bases, V lost 3 bases, and 5 bases had no gene match. Written as DNA, the CDR3 is TGTGCCATCAGTGATAGGGTAGCGGGGAGCACAGATACGCAGTATTTT. Translating it yields CAISDRVAGSTDTQYF.

The chain combines TRBV7-9 with TRBJ2-3; 13 nucleotides line up with TRBD2. Germline trimming cut 3 bases from V and 2 bases from J; bases unmatched to any gene: 5. The CDR3 covers 17 residues. Looked up from germline, CDR1 is SEHNR and CDR2 is FQNEAQ (reference sequence). CDR3 residues: CASSFRTSGGLTDTQYF. The CDR3 nucleotides read TGTGCCAGCAGCTTCAGGACTAGCGGGGGCCTCACAGATACGCAGTATTTT.

This clone was seen a single time. The CDR3 sequence is CASSITSGGFTGELFF. The CDR3 bases are TGCGCCAGCAGCATCACCAGCGGGGGGTTCACCGGGGAGCTGTTTTTT. The V gene is TRBV5-1, the J gene TRBJ2-2, with 9 bases aligning to TRBD2. The CDR3 is 16 amino acids. The J segment lost 4 bases and the V segment lost 4 bases, leaving 8 bases of the junction unmatched. CDR1 is SGHRS and CDR2 is YFSETQ in the germline V gene.

V is TRBV5-8 and J is TRBJ2-1; 10 positions match TRBD1. The germline CDR1 and CDR2 sequences are SGHTS and YDEGEE. The trim removed 4 bases at V and 10 bases at J, leaving 8 bases unmatched. CDR3 length: 14 amino acids. The CDR3 sequence: CASSIRTGGNEQFF. In DNA, the CDR3 is TGTGCCAGCAGCATACGGACAGGGGGTAACGAGCAGTTCTTC.

This clone was picked up a small number of times. The chain is built from TRBV6-4 and TRBJ1-1; TRBD1 might be the D (5 bases). The V end lost 3 bases, the J end lost 4 bases, and 15 bases lay between the germline ends. The CDR3 runs to 15 residues. In germline, CDR1 is MRHNA, CDR2 SNTAGT. CDR3 coding DNA: TGTGCCAGCAGTGATTCATTCCGGGACTCCACTGAAGCTTTCTTT. This encodes CASSDSFRDSTEAFF.

This clone came up a few times. The chain recombines TRBV9 with TRBJ1-1; 8 nucleotides match TRBD1. The CDR3 has 14 residues. V trimming: 2 bases; J trimming: 4 bases; junction bases outside the gene matches: 4. Germline loops: CDR1 SGDLS, CDR2 YYNGEE. The CDR3 region is CASSVRGQGTEAFF. The CDR3 DNA reads as TGTGCCAGCAGCGTCAGGGGGCAGGGCACTGAAGCTTTCTTT.

Notes on this clone: In the same sample, other DNA sequences code for this CDR3. This chain links TRBV6-2 or TRBV6-3 with TRBJ1-1; D is ambiguous. Germline CDR1 MNHEY, CDR2 SVGEGT. Trimming cost V 0 bases and J 0 bases, with 11 bases left between them. The length of the CDR3 is 16 residues. The CDR3 is CASSYSGHRMNTEAFF. CDR3 DNA sequence: TGTGCCAGCAGTTACTCTGGCCACCGCATGAACACTGAAGCTTTCTTT.